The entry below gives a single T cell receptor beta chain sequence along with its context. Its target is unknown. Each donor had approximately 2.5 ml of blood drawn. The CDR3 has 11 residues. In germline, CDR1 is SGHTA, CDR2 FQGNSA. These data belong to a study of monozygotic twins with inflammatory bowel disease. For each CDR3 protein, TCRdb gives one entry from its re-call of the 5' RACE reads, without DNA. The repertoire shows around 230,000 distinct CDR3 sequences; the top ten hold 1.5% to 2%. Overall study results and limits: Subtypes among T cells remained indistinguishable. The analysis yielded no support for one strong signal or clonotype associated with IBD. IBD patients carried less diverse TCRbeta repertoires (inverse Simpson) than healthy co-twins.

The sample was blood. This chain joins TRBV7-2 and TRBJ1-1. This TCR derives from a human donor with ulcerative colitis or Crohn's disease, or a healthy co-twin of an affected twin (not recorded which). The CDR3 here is CASSLKYEAFF.